This T cell receptor beta chain derives from a study of T cell repertoires in cytomegalovirus infection. Study summary: Public signatures in TCR beta pointed to CMV infection and matching HLA type. Study-wide findings and caveats: Cumulative frequency (of public TCR beta family members) identified carriers of CMV plus the relevant HLA. In two of eight donors, the top clonotype was HLA-C-restricted CMV-specific.

The CDR3 totals 17 residues. V lost 7 bases and J lost 3; bases outside the gene matches: 16. Germline V lookup: CDR1 ENHRY, CDR2 SYGVKD. Of note for this clonotype: The antigen remains undetermined.

TCRdb used MiXCR to reprocess the reads, holding one entry per CDR3 protein. The sample yields roughly 640,000 distinct CDR3 sequences, approximately 24% seen once. The clonotype was recovered from a human donor in good health (CMV status not recorded). Some clones in this sample may be carry-over from other donors' samples. J is TRBJ2-3 and V is TRBV10-3; 7 bases map to TRBD1. Material for sequencing was CD8+ T cells from PBMCs. The CDR3 nucleotides read TGTGCCATCACCCCCTTCCCCCGGGACAGCAGTACAGATACGCAGTATTTT. This translates into CAITPFPRDSSTDTQYF.